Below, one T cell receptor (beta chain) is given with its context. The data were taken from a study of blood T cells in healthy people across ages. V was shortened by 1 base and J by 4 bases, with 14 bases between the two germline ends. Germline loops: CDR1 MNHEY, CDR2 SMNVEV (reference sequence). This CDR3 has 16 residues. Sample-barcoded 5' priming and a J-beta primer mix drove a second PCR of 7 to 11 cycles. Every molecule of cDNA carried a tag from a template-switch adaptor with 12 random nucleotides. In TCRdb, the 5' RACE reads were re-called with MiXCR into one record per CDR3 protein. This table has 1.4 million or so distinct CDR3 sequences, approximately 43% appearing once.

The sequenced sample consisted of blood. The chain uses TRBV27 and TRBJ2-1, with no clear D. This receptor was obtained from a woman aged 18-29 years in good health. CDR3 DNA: TGTGCCAGCAGTTTATTGAGAGGAACCAATTACAATGAGCAGTTCTTC. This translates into CASSLLRGTNYNEQFF.